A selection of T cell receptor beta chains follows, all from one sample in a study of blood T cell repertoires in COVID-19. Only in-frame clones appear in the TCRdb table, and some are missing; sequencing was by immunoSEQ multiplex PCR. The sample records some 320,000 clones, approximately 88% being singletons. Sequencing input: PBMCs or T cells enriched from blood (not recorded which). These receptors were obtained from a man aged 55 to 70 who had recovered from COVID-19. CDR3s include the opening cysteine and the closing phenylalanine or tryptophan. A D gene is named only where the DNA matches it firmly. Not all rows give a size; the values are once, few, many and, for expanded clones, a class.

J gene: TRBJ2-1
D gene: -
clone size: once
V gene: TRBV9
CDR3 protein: CASSVAGWSYNEQFF
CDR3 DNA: TGTGCCAGCAGCGTAGCGGGGTGGTCGTACAATGAGCAGTTCTTC

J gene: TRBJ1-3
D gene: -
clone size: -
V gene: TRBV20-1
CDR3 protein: CSASFWAEGPGNTIYF
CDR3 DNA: TGCAGTGCTAGTTTTTGGGCGGAGGGTCCTGGAAACACCATATATTTT

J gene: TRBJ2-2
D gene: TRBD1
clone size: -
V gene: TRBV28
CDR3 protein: CASSSTGTGAGTGELFF
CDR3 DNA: TGTGCCAGCAGTTCTACAGGGACAGGGGCCGGCACCGGGGAGCTGTTTTTT

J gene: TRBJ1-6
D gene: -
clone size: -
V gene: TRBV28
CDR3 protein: CASSLGNSYNSPLHF
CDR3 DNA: TGTGCCAGCAGTTTAGGAAACAGTTATAATTCACCCCTCCACTTT

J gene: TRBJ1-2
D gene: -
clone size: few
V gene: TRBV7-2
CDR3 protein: CASSLATGGYGYTF
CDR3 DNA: TGTGCCAGCAGCTTAGCGACCGGGGGCTATGGCTACACCTTC

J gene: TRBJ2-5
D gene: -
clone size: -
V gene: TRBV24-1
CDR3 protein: CATSVAPGTGQETQYF
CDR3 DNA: TGTGCCACCAGTGTCGCACCCGGTACAGGGCAAGAGACCCAGTACTTC

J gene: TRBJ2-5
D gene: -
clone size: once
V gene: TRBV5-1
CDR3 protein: CASSLLSPQETQYF
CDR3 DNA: TGCGCCAGCAGCCTGTTGAGCCCCCAAGAGACCCAGTACTTC

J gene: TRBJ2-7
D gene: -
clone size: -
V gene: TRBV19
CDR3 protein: CASSIGRNGAEQYF
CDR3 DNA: TGTGCCAGTAGTATAGGGAGGAACGGAGCCGAGCAGTACTTC

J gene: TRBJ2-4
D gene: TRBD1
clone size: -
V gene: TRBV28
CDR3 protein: CASRGQGDLLAKNIQYF
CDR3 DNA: TGTGCCAGCAGGGGACAGGGAGATTTGCTAGCCAAAAACATTCAGTACTTC

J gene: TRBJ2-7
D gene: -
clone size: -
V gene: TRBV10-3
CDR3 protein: CAISESPGTSGSSYEQYF
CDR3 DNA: TGTGCCATCAGTGAGTCCCCCGGGACTTCTGGGAGCTCCTACGAGCAGTACTTC

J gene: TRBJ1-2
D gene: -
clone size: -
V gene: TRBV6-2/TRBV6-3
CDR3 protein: CASSYAPRGGLDDGYTF
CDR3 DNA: TGTGCCAGCAGTTACGCCCCGAGGGGGGGCTTAGATGATGGCTACACCTTC

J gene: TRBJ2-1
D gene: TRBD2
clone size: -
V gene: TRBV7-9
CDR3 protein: CASSLARLAGFDEQFF
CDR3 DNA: TGTGCCAGCAGCTTAGCGAGACTAGCGGGATTCGATGAGCAGTTCTTC

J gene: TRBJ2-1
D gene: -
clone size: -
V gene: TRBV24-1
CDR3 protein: CATSDPTGLSYNEQFF
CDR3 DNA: TGTGCCACCAGTGATCCAACGGGACTCTCATACAATGAGCAGTTCTTC

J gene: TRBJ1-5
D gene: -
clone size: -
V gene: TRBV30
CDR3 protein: CAWTPETGNQPQHF
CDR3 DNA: TGTGCCTGGACCCCAGAGACAGGCAATCAGCCCCAGCATTTT

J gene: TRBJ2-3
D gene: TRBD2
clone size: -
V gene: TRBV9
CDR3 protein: CASSVVGSGSGDTQYF
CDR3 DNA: TGTGCCAGCAGCGTAGTGGGTAGCGGGAGTGGAGATACGCAGTATTTT

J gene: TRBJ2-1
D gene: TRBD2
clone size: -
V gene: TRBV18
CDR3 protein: CASSPLAGENEQFF
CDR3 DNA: TGTGCCAGCTCACCTCTAGCGGGAGAGAATGAGCAGTTCTTC

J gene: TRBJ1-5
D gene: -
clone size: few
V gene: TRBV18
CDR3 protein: CASSPSSQQVNQPQHF
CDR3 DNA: TGTGCCAGCTCACCAAGTAGTCAGCAGGTTAATCAGCCCCAGCATTTT

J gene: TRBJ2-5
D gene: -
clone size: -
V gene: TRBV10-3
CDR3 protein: CAISGQDQETQYF
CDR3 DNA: TGTGCCATCAGTGGACAGGACCAAGAGACCCAGTACTTC

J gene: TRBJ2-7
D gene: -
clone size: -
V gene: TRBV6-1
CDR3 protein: CASSEAQNEQYF
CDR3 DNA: TGTGCCAGCAGTGAAGCGCAGAACGAGCAGTACTTC

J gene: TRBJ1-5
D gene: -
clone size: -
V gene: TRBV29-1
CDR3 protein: CSVGRGEGQPQHF
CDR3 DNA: TGCAGCGTGGGCCGAGGGGAGGGTCAGCCCCAGCATTTT

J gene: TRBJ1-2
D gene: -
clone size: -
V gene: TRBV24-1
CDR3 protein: CATSGSTGTGNNYGYTF
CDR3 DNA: TGTGCCACCAGTGGATCCACGGGTACGGGGAATAACTATGGCTACACCTTC

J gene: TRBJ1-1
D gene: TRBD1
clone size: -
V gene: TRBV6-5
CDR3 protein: CASSYQGGLNTEAFF
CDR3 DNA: TGTGCCAGCAGTTACCAGGGGGGCTTGAACACTGAAGCTTTCTTT

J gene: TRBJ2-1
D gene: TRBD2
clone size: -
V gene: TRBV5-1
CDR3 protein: CASSFLAGEVGEQFF
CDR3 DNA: TGCGCCAGCAGCTTTCTAGCGGGAGAAGTAGGTGAGCAGTTCTTC

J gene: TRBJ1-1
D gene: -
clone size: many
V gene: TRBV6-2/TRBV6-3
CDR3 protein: CASSYGELRGTEAFF
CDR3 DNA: TGTGCCAGCAGTTACGGGGAGTTGCGGGGCACTGAAGCTTTCTTT

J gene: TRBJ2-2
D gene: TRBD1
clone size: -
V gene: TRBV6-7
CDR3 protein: CASSKSMTGGLNAGELFF
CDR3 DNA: TGTGCCAGCAGCAAATCTATGACAGGGGGCCTCAACGCCGGGGAGCTGTTTTTT

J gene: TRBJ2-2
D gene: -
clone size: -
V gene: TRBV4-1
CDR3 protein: CASSQQGTTGELFF
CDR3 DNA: TGCGCCAGCAGCCAGCAGGGGACAACCGGGGAGCTGTTTTTT

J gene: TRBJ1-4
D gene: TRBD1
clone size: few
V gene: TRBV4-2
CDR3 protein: CASSKLQGAGYEKLFF
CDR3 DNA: TGTGCCAGCAGCAAACTACAGGGGGCTGGGTATGAAAAACTGTTTTTT

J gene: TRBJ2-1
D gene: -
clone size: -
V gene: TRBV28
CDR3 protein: CASSLLAGRNNEQFF
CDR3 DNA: TGTGCCAGCAGTTTACTGGCGGGTCGGAACAATGAGCAGTTCTTC

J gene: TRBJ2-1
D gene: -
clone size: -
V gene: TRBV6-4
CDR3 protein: CASRPNLYNEQFF
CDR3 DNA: TGTGCCAGCAGGCCTAATCTTTACAATGAGCAGTTCTTC

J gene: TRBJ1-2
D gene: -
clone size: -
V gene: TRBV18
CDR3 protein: CASSPRQEKPQGGYTF
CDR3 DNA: TGTGCCAGCTCACCACGCCAGGAAAAACCGCAGGGCGGCTACACCTTC

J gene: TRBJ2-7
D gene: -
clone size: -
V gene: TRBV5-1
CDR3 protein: CASTPGGQTYEQYF
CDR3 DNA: TGCGCCAGCACCCCCGGTGGACAGACCTACGAGCAGTACTTC

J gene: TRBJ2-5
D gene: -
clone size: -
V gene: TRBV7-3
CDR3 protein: CASSSVGSETQYF
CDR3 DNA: TGTGCCAGCAGCTCAGTTGGTTCGGAGACCCAGTACTTC

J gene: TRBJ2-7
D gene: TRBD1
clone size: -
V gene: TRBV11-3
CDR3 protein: CASSLILGTDYEQYF
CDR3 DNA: TGTGCCAGCAGCTTGATCCTAGGGACAGACTACGAGCAGTACTTC

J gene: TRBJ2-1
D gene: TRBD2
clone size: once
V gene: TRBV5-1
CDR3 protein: CASRSPGTSGSDEQFF
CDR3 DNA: TGCGCCAGCAGATCCCCCGGGACTAGCGGGAGTGATGAGCAGTTCTTC

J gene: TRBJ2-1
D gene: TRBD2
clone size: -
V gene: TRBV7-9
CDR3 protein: CASSVASGISYNEQFF
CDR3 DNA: TGTGCCAGCAGCGTAGCTAGCGGGATTTCCTACAATGAGCAGTTCTTC

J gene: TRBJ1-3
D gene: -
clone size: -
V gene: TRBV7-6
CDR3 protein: CASSLQGLYSGNTIYF
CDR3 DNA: TGTGCCAGCAGTTTACAGGGTTTATACTCTGGAAACACCATATATTTT

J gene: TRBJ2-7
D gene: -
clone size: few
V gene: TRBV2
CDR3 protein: CASTRGFRYEQYF
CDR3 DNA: TGTGCCAGCACCAGGGGTTTCCGGTACGAGCAGTACTTC

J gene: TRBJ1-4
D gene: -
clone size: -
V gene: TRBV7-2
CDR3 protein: CASSLASPAEEKLFF
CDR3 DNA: TGTGCCAGCAGCTTAGCGAGTCCGGCGGAGGAAAAACTGTTTTTT

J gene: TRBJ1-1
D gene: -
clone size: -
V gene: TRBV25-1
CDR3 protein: CASTKTGGTEAFF
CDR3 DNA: TGTGCCAGCACTAAGACAGGAGGCACTGAAGCTTTCTTT

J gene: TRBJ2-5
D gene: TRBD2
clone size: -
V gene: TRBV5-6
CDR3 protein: CASSLYSGKVLETQYF
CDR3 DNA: TGTGCCAGCAGCTTGTATAGCGGGAAGGTGTTGGAGACCCAGTACTTC

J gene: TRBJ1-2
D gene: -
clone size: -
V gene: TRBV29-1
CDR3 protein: CSSSRRGSAGYTF
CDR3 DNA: TGCAGCTCCTCACGCCGGGGGTCCGCTGGCTACACCTTC

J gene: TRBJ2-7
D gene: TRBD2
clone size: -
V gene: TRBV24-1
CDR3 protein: CATSDPGLAGNEQYF
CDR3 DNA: TGTGCCACCAGTGATCCTGGACTAGCGGGTAACGAGCAGTACTTC

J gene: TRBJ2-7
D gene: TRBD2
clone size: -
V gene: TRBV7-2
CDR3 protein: CANPASGSPREQYF
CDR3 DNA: TGTGCCAACCCGGCTAGCGGCTCGCCGAGGGAGCAGTACTTC

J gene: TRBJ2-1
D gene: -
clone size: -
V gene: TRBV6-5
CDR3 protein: CASSYEWSSYNEQFF
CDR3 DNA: TGTGCCAGCAGTTACGAGTGGAGCTCCTACAATGAGCAGTTCTTC

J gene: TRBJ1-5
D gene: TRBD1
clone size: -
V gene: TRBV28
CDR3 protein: CASSLWGRGLGQPQHF
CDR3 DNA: TGTGCCAGCAGTTTATGGGGCAGGGGGCTCGGTCAGCCCCAGCATTTT

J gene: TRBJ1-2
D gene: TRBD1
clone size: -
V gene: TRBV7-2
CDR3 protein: CASSLLARQGSLSGYTF
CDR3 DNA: TGTGCCAGCAGCTTGTTGGCGAGACAGGGGTCCCTGAGTGGCTACACCTTC

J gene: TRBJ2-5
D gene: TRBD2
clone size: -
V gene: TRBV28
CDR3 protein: CASSSGRAGVKTQYF
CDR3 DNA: TGTGCCAGCAGTTCCGGGAGGGCCGGTGTAAAGACCCAGTACTTC

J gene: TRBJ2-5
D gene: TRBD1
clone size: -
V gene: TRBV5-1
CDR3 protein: CASSPGGRETQYF
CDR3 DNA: TGCGCCAGCAGCCCAGGGGGCCGAGAGACCCAGTACTTC

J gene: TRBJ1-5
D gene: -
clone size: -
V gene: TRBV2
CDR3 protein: CASSERDRFSNQPQHF
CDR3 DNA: TGTGCCAGCAGTGAAAGAGACAGGTTTAGCAATCAGCCCCAGCATTTT

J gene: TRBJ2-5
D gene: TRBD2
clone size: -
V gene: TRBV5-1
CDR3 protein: CASSRSGIQETQYF
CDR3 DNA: TGCGCCAGCAGCCGCAGCGGGATCCAAGAGACCCAGTACTTC

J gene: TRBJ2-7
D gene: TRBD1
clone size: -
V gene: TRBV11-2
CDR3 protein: CASSLVDRGREQYF
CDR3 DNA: TGTGCCAGCAGCTTAGTGGACAGGGGGCGTGAGCAGTACTTC

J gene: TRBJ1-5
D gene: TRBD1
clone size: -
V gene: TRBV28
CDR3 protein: CASNLRQGVISNQPQHF
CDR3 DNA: TGTGCCAGCAACCTGAGACAGGGGGTAATTAGCAATCAGCCCCAGCATTTT

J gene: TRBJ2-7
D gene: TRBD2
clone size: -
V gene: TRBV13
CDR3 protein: CASSYSGRASYEQYF
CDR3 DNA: TGTGCCAGCAGCTATAGCGGGAGGGCTTCCTACGAGCAGTACTTC

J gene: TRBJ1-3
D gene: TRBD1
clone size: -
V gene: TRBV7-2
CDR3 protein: CASSLRTGPGSGNTIYF
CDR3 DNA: TGTGCCAGCAGCTTAAGGACAGGGCCTGGTTCTGGAAACACCATATATTTT

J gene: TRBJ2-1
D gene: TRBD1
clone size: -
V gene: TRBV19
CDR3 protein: CASSAGQGASTYNEQFF
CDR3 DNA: TGTGCCAGTAGTGCGGGACAGGGGGCTTCTACCTACAATGAGCAGTTCTTC

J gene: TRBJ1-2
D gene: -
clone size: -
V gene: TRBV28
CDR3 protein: CATWPGYTF
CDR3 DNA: TGTGCCACCTGGCCCGGCTACACCTTC

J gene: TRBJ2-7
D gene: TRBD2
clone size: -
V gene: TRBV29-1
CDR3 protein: CSVKRGNSYEQYF
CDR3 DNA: TGCAGCGTTAAGCGGGGAAACTCCTACGAGCAGTACTTC

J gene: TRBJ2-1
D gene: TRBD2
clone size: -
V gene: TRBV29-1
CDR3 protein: CSFPWTSDNEQFF
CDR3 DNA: TGCAGCTTTCCCTGGACTAGCGACAATGAGCAGTTCTTC

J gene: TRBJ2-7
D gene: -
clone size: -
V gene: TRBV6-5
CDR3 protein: CASSYVAGRPYEQYF
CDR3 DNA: TGTGCCAGCAGTTACGTGGCGGGCCGGCCCTACGAGCAGTACTTC

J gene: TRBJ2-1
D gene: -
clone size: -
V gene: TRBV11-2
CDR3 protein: CASSLARQIPEQFF
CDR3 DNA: TGTGCCAGCAGCTTAGCGAGGCAGATCCCTGAGCAGTTCTTC